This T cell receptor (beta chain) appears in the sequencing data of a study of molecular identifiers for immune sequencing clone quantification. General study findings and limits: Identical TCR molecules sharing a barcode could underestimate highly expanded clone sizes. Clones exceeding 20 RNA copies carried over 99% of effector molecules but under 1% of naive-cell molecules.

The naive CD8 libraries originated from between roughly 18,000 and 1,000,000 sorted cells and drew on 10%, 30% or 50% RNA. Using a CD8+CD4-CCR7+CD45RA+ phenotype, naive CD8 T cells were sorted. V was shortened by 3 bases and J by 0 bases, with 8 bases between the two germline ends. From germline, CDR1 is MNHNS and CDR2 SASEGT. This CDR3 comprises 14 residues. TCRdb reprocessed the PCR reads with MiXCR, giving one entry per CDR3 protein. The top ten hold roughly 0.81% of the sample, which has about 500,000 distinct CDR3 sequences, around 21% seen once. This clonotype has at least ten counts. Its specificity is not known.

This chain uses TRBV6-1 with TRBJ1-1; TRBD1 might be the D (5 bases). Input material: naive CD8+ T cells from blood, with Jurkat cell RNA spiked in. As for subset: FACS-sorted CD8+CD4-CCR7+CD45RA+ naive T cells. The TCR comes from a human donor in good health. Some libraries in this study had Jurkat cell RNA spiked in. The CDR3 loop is CASSDMGLNTEAFF. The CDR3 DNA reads TGTGCCAGCAGTGATATGGGGCTGAACACTGAAGCTTTCTTT.